Described below is a single T cell receptor beta chain sequence and its context. As yet, its antigen is unknown. This record comes from a study of radiotherapy plus CTLA-4 blockade in lung cancer. General study results and limits: The study found tumor-derived TCR clones expanded in blood after radiotherapy plus ipilimumab.

The CDR3 loop spans 14 amino acids. Germline V gives CDR1 GTSNPN, CDR2 SVGIG (reference sequence). The ends were cut back, 2 bases at V and 3 bases at J, with 11 bases in the middle. TCRdb's table, derived via immunoSEQ multiplex PCR, lists solely in-frame clones and lacks some. The repertoire holds around 110,000 clones, with 70% to 90% as singletons. Source: peripheral blood, taken from a patient treated with radiotherapy plus ipilimumab. The TCR comes from a human donor with non-small cell lung cancer that progressed on radiotherapy plus ipilimumab. Some clones in this sample may be carry-over from other donors' samples. The rearrangement links TRBV30 to TRBJ2-1, with D perhaps TRBD1 (5 bases). The chain's CDR3 is CAWSSRQNYNEQFF. CDR3 nucleotides: TGTGCCTGGAGTTCCCGACAGAACTACAATGAGCAGTTCTTC.